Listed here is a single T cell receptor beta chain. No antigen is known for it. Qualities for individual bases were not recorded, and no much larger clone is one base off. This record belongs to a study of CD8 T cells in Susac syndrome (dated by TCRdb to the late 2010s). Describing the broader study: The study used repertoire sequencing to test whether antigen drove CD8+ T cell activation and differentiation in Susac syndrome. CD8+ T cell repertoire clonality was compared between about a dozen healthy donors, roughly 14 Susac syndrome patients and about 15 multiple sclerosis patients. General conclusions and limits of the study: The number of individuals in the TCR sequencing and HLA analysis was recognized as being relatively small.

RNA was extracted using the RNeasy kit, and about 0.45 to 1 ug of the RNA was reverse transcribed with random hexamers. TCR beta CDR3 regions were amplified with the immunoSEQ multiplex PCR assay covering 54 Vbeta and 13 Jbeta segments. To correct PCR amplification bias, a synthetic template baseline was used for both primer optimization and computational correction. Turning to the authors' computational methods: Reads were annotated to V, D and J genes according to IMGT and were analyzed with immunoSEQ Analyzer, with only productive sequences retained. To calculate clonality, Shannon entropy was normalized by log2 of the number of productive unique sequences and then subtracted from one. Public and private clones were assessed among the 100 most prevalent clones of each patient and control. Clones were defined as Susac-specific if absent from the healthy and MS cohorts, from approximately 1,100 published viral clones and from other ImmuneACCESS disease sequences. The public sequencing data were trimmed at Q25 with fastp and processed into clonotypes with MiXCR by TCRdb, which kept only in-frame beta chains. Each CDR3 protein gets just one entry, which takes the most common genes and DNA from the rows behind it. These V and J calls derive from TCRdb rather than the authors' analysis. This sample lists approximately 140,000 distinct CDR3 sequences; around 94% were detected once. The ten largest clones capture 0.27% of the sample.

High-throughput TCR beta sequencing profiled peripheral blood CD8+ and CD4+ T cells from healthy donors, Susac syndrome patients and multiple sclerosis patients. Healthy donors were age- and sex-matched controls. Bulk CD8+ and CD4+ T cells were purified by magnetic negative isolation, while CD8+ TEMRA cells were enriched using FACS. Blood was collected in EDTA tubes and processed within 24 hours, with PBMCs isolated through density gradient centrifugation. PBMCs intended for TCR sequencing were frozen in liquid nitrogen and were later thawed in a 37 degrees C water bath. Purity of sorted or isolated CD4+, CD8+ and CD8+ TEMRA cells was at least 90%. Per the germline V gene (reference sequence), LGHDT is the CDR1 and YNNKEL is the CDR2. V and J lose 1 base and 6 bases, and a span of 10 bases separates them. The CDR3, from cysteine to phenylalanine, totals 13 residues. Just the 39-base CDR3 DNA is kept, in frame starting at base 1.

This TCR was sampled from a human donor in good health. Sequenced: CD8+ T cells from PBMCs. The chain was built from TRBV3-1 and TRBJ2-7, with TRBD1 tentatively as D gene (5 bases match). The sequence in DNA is TGTGCCAGCAGCCAAGGTCAGGGTGGCGAGCAGTACTTC. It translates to CASSQGQGGEQYF.